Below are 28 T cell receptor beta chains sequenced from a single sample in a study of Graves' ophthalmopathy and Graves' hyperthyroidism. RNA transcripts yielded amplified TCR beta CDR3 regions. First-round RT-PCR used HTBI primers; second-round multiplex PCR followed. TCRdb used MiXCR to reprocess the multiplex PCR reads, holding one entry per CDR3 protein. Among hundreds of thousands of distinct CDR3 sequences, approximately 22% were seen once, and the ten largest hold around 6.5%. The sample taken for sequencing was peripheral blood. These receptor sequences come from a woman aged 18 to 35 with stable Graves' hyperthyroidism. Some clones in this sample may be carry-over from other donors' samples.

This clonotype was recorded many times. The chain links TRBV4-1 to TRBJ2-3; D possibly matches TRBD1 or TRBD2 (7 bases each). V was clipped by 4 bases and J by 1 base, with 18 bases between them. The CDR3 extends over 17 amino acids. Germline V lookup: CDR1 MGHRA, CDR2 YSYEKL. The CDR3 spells CASSRGGGSGGTDTQYF. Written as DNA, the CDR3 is TGCGCCAGCAGCCGAGGGGGCGGGAGTGGGGGCACAGATACGCAGTATTTT.

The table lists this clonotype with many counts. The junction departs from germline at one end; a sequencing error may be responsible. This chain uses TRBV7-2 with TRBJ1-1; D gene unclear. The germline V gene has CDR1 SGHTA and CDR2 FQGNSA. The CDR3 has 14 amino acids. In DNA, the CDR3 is TGTGCCAGCCGCTTAGGTTCATGGGGAACTGAAGCTTTCTTT. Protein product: CASRLGSWGTEAFF. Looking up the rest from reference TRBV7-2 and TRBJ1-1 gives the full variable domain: GAGVSQSPSNKVTEKGKDVELRCDPISGHTALYWYRQSLGQGLEFLIYFQGNSAPDKSGLPSDRFSAERTGGSVSTLTIQRTQQEDSAVYLCASRLGSWGTEAFFGQGTRLTVV.

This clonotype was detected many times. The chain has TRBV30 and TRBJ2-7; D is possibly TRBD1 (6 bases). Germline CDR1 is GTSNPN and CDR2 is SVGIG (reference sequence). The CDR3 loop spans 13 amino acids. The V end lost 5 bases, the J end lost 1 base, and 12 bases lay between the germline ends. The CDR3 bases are TGTGCCTGGGACCGGGACAATTCCTACGAGCAGTACTTC. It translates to CAWDRDNSYEQYF.

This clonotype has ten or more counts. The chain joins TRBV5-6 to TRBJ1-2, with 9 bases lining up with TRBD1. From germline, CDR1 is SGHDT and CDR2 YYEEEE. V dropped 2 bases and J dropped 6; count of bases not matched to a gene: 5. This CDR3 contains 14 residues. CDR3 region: CASSFVDRGDGYTF. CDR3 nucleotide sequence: TGTGCCAGCAGCTTTGTGGACAGGGGAGATGGCTACACCTTC.

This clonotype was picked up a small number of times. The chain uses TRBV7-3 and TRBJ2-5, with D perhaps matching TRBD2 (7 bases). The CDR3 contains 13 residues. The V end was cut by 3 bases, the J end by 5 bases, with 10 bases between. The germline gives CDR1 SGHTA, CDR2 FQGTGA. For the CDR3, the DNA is TGTGCCAGCAGCTTCGGGGGGCACGAGACCCAGTACTTC. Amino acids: CASSFGGHETQYF.

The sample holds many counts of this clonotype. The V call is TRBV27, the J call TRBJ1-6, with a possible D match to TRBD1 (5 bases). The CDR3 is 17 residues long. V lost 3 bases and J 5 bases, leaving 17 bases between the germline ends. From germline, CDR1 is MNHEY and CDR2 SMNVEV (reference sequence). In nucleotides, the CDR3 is TGTGCCAGCAGTTTCTTTCGGACAACAGGCAATAATTCACCCCTCCACTTT. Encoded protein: CASSFFRTTGNNSPLHF.

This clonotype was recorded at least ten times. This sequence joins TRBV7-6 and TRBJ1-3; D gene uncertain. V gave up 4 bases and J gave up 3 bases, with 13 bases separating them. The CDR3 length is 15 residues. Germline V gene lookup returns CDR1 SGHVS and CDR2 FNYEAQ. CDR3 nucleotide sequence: TGTGCCAGCAGCTCCCCCCGGCCAGGTGGAAACACCATATATTTT. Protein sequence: CASSSPRPGGNTIYF.

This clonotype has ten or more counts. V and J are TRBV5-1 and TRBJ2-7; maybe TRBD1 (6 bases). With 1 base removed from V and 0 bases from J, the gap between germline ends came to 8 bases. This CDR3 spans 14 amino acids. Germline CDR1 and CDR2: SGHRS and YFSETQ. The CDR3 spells CASSLPGVSYEQYF. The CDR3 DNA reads TGCGCCAGCAGCTTGCCAGGGGTCTCCTACGAGCAGTACTTC.

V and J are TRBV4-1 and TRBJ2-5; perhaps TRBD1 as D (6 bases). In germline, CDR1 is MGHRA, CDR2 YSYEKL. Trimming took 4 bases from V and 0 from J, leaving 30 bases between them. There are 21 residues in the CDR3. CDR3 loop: CASSPDPLASGGRTNQETQYF. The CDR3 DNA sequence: TGCGCCAGCAGCCCCGACCCCCTTGCGAGTGGGGGCCGAACCAACCAAGAGACCCAGTACTTC.

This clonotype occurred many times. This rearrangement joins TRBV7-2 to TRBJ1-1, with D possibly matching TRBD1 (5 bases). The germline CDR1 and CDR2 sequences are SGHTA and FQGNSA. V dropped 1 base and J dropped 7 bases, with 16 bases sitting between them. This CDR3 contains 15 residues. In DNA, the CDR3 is TGTGCCAGCAGCTTAGTTGGGGTAGGACAAAGTGAAGCTTTCTTT. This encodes CASSLVGVGQSEAFF.

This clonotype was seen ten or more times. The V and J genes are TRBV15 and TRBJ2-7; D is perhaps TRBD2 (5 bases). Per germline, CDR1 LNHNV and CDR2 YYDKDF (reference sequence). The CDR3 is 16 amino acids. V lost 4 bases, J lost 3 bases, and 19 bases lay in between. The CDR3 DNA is TGTGCCACCAGCACAAGGCGGGCGCAGTTAATCTACGAGCAGTACTTC. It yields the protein CATSTRRAQLIYEQYF.

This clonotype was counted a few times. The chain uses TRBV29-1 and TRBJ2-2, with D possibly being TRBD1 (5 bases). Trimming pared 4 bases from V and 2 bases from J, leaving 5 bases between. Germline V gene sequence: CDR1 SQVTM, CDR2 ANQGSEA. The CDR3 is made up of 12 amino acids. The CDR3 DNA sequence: TGCAGCGTTGGGACAAACACCGGGGAGCTGTTTTTT. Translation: CSVGTNTGELFF.

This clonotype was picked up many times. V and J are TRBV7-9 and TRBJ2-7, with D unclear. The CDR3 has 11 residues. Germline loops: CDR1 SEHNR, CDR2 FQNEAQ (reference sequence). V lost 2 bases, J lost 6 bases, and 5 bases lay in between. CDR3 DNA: TGTGCCAGCAGCTTAACTGTCGAGCAGTACTTC. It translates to CASSLTVEQYF. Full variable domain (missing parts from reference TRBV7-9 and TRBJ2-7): DTGVSQNPRHKITKRGQNVTFRCDPISEHNRLYWYRQTLGQGPEFLTYFQNEAQLEKSRLLSDRFSAERPKGSFSTLEIQRTEQGDSAMYLCASSLTVEQYFGPGTRLTVT.

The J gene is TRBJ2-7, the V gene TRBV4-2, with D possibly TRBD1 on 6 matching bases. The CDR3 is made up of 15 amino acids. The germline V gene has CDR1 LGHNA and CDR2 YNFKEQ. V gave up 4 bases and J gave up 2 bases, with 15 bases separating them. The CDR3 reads CASSLARGGAYEQYF. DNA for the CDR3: TGTGCCAGCAGCCTAGCGCGAGGGGGTGCCTACGAGCAGTACTTC.

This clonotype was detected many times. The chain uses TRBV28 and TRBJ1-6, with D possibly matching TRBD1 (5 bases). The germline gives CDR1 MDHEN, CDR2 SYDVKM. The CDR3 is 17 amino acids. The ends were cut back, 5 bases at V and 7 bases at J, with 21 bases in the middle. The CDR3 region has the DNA TGTGCCAGCAGTCCGCCCGGTGGGGGGGTGACAAATTCACCCCTCCACTTT. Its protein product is CASSPPGGGVTNSPLHF.

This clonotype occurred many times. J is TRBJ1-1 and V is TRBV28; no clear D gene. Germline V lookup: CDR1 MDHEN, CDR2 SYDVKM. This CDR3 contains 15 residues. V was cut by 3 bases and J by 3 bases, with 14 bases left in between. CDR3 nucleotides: TGTGCCAGCAGTTTTTATGAAAATCGGGACACTGAAGCTTTCTTT. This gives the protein CASSFYENRDTEAFF.

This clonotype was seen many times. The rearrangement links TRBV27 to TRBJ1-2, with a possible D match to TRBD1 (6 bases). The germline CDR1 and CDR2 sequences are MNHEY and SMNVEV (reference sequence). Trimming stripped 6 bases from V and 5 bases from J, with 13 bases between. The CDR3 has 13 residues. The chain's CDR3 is CASRRGVKYGYTF. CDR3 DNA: TGTGCCAGCAGAAGGGGGGTAAAGTATGGCTACACCTTC.

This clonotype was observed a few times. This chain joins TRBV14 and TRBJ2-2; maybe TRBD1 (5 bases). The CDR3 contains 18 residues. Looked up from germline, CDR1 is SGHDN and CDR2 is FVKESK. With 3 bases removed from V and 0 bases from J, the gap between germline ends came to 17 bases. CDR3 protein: CASSHGFQGFANTGELFF. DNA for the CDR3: TGTGCCAGCAGCCACGGATTTCAGGGATTCGCGAACACCGGGGAGCTGTTTTTT.

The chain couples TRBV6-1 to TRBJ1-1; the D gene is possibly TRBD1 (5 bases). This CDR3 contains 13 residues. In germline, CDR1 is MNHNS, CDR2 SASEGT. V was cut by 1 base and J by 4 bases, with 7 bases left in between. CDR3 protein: CASSEDRSTEAFF. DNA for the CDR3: TGTGCCAGCAGTGAAGACAGGTCCACTGAAGCTTTCTTT.

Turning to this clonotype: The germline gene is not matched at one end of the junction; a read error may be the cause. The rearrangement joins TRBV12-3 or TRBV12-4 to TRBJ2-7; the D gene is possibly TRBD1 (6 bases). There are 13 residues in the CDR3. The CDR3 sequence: CASSIAQGADQYF. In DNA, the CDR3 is TGTGCCAGCAGTATAGCACAGGGTGCCGATCAGTACTTC.

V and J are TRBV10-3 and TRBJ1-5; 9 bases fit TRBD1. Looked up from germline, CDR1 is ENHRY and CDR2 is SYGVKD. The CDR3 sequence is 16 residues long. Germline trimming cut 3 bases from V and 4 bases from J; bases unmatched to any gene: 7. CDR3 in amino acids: CAISDRTGANNQPQHF. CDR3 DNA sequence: TGTGCCATCAGTGACAGGACAGGGGCAAATAATCAGCCCCAGCATTTT.

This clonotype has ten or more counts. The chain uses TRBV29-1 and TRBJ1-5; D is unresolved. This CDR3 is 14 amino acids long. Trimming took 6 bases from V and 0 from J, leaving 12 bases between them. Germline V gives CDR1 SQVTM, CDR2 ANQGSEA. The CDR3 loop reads CSVQPDHSNQPQHF. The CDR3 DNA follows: TGCAGCGTCCAGCCAGACCATAGCAATCAGCCCCAGCATTTT.

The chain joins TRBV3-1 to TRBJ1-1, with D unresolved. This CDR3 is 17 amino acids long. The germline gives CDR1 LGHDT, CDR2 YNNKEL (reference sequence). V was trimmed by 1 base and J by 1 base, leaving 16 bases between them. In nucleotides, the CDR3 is TGTGCCAGCAGCCAAGCCGGTTCGGCCCCCGGGAACACTGAAGCTTTCTTT. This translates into CASSQAGSAPGNTEAFF.

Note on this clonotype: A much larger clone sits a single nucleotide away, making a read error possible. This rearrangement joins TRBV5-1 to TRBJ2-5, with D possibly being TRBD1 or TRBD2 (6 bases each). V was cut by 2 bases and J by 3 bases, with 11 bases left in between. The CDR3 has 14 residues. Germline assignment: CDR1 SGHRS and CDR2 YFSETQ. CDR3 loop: CASSFGGTKETQYF. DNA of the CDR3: TGCGCCAGCAGCTTTGGGGGGACAAAAGAGACCCAGTACTTC.

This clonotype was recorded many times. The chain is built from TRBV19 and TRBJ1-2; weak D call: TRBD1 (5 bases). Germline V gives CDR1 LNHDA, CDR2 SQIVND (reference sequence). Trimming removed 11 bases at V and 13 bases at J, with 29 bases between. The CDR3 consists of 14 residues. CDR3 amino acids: CARHPRDANEKCTF. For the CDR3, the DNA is TGTGCCCGTCATCCGAGGGACGCCAACGAGAAGTGCACCTTC.

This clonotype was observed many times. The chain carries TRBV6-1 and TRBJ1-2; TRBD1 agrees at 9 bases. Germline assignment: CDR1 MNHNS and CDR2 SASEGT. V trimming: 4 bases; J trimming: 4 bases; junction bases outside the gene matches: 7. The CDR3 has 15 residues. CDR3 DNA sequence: TGTGCCAGCAGTGGAGGGACAGGGTCCAGCTATGGCTACACCTTC. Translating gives CASSGGTGSSYGYTF.

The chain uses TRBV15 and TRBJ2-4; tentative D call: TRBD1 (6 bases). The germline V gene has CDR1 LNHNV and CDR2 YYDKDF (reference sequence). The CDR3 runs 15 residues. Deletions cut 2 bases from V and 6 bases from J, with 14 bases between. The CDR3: CATSRYGQNLNIQYF. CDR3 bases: TGTGCCACCAGCAGATACGGACAGAACCTAAACATTCAGTACTTC.

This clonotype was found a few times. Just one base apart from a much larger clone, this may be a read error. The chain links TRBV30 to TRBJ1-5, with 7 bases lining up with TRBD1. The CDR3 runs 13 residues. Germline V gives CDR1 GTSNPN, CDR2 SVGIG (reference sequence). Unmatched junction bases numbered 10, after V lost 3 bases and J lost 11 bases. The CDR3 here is CAWSTRGEQSQHF. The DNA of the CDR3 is TGTGCCTGGAGCACCAGGGGGGAACAGTCCCAGCATTTT.